Reported below is one T cell receptor (beta chain). This sample was taken from a study of blood T cell repertoires in COVID-19. This CDR3 region has 13 residues. The junction had 9 bases not matched to a gene; V was cut back by 7 bases and J by 6 bases. Germline V gives CDR1 SQVTM, CDR2 ANQGSEA. Assay: immunoSEQ multiplex PCR; the TCRdb copy retains only in-frame clones and omits some. Here the sample spans around 150,000 clones, 88% being singletons. This sequence originates from a man aged 50 to 59 with active or convalescent COVID-19. The chain employs TRBV29-1 and TRBJ1-2, with 9 bases matching TRBD1. The sequencing sample was made of peripheral blood. DNA for the CDR3: TGCAGCGGCCTGGGACAGGGTTATGATGGCTACACCTTC. Amino acid sequence: CSGLGQGYDGYTF.